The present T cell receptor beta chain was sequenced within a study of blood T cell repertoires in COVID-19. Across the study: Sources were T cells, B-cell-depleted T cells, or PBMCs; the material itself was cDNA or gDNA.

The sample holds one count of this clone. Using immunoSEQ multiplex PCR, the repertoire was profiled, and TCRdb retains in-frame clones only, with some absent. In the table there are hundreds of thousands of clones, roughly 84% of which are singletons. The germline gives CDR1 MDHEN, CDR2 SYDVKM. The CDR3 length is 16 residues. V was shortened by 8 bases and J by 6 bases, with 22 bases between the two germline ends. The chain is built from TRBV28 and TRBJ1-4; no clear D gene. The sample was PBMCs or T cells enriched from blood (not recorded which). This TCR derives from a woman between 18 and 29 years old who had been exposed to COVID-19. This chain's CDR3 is CASREFNSRSDEKLFF. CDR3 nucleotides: TGTGCCAGCCGAGAATTTAACAGCCGATCGGATGAAAAACTGTTTTTT.